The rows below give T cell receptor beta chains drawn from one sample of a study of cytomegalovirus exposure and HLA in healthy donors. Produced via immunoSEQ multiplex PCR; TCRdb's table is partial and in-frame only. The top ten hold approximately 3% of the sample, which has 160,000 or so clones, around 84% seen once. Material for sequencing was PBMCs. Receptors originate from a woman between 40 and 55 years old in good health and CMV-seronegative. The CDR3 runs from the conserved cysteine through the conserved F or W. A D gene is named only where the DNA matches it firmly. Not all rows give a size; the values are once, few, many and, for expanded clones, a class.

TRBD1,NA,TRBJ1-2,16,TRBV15,TGTGCCACCAGCAGAGAATATTTCGGACAGGGCGGTGGCTACACCTTC,CATSREYFGQGGGYTF
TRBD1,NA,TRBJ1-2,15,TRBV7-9,TGTGCCAGCAGCCCCGAGGACAGGGGAAACTATGGCTACACCTTC,CASSPEDRGNYGYTF
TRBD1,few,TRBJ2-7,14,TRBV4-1,TGCGCCAGCAGCCGGGACAGGGGCACCTACGAGCAGTACTTC,CASSRDRGTYEQYF
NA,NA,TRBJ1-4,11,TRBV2,TGTGCCAGCAGTCCAAATGAAAAACTGTTTTTT,CASSPNEKLFF
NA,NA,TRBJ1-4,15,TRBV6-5,TGTGCCAGCAGACCACTCGGGCAGGGGAATGAAAAACTGTTTTTT,CASRPLGQGNEKLFF
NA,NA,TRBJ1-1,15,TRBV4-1,TGCGCCAGCAGCCAGGTGGCTGGGGCGAACACTGAAGCTTTCTTT,CASSQVAGANTEAFF
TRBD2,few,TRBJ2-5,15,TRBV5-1,TGCGCCAGCAGCCGACTAGCGGGCCCCCAAGAGACCCAGTACTTC,CASSRLAGPQETQYF
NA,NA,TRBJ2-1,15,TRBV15,TGTGCCACCAGCAGAGACACGAGCTCCTACAATGAGCAGTTCTTC,CATSRDTSSYNEQFF
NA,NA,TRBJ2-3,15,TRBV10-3,TGTGCCACACACGGCCAGAACCAGGGGCCAGATACGCAGTATTTT,CATHGQNQGPDTQYF
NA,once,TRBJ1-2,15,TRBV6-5,TGTGCCAGCAGTTTTACACAGGGAGTGGACTATGGCTACACCTTC,CASSFTQGVDYGYTF
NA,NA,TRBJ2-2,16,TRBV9,TGTGCCAGCAGCGTAGTTGGGGCAGAAGGCACCGGGGAGCTGTTTTTT,CASSVVGAEGTGELFF
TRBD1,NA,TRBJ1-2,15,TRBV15,TGTGCCACCAGCGCCGGTAGGGGGCATAACTATGGCTACACCTTC,CATSAGRGHNYGYTF
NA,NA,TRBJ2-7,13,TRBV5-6,TGTGCCAGCAGCTTGGCCACGCGCTACGAGCAGTACTTC,CASSLATRYEQYF
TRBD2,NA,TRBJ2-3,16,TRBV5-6,TGTGCCAGCAGCTTGCGCTTGGCGGGGGGAGTAGATACGCAGTATTTT,CASSLRLAGGVDTQYF
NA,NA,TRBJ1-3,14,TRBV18,TGTGCCAGCTCTCAACAGGGCTCTGGAAACACCATATATTTT,CASSQQGSGNTIYF
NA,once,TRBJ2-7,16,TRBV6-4,TGTGCCAGCAGCTTACGTCCGGGACATAGCTCCTACGAGCAGTACTTC,CASSLRPGHSSYEQYF